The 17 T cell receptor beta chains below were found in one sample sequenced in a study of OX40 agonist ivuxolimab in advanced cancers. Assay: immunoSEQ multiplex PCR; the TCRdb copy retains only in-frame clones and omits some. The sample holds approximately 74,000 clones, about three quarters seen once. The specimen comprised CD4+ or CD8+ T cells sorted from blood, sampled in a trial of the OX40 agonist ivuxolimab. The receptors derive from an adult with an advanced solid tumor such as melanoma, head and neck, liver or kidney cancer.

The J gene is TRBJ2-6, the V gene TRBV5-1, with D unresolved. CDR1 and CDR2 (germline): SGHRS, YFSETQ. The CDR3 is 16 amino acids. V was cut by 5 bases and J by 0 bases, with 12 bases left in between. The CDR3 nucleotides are TGCGCCAGCAGTTTCGGGTCGCCCTCTGGGGCCAACGTCCTGACTTTC. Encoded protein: CASSFGSPSGANVLTF.

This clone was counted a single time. CDR3 sequence: CATRGGGSSSYNEQFF. The CDR3 coding sequence is TGTGCCACCCGAGGAGGTGGCTCAAGCTCCTACAATGAGCAGTTCTTC. This chain connects TRBV15 to TRBJ2-1; TRBD2 might be the D (5 bases). The ends were cut back, 8 bases at V and 0 bases at J, with 17 bases in the middle. Germline CDR1 is LNHNV and CDR2 is YYDKDF (reference sequence). The CDR3 is 16 residues long.

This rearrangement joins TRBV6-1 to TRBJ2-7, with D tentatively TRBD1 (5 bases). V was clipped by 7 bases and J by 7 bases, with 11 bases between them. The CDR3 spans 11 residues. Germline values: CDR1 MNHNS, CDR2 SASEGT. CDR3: CASTQKGEQYF. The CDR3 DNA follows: TGTGCCAGCACCCAAAAGGGGGAGCAGTACTTC.

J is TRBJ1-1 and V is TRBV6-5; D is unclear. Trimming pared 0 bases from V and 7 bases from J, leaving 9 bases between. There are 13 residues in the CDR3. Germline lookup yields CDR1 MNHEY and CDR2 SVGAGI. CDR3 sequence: CASSYSRANEAFF. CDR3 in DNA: TGTGCCAGCAGTTACTCGAGAGCGAATGAAGCTTTCTTT.

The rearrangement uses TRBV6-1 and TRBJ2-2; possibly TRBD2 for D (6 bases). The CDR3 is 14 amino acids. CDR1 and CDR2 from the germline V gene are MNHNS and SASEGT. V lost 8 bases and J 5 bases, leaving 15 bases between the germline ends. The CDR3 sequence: CASGTYGRTGELFF. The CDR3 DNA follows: TGTGCCAGCGGGACTTATGGGCGGACCGGGGAGCTGTTTTTT.

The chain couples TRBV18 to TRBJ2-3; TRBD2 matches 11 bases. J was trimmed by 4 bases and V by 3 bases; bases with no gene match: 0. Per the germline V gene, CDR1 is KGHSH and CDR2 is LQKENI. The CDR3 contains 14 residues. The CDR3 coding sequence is TGTGCCAGCTCACCGGGACTAGCGGCAGATACGCAGTATTTT. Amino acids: CASSPGLAADTQYF.

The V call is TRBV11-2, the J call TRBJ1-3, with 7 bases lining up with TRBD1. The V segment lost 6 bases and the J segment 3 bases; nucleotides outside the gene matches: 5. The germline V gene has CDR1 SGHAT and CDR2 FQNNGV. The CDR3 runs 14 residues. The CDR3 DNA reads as TGTGCCAGCAGGGTTTGGGACAGTGGAAACACCATATATTTT. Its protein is CASRVWDSGNTIYF.

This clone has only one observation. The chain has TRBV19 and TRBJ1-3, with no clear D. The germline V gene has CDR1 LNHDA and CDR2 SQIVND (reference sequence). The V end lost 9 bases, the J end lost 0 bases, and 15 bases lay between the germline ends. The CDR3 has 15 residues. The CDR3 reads CASRMGLNSGNTIYF. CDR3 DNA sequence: TGTGCCAGCAGAATGGGGTTAAACTCTGGAAACACCATATATTTT.

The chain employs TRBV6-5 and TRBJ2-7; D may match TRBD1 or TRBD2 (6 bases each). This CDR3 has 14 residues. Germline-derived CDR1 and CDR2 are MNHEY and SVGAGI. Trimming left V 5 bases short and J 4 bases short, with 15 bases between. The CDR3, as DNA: TGTGCCAGCAGTCCCGGGGGCAATCGTTACGAGCAGTACTTC. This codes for CASSPGGNRYEQYF.

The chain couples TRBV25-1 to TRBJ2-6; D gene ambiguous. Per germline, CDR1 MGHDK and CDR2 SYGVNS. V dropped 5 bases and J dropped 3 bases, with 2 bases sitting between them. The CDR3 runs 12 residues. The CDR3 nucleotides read TGTGCCAGCAGTTTTGGGGCCAACGTCCTGACTTTC. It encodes CASSFGANVLTF.

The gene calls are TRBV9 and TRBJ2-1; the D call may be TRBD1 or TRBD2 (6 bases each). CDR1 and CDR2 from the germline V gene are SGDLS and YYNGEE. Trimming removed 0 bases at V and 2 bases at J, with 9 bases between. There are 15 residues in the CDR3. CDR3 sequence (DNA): TGTGCCAGCAGCGTAGGGGGGGCAACCTACAATGAGCAGTTCTTC. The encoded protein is CASSVGGATYNEQFF.

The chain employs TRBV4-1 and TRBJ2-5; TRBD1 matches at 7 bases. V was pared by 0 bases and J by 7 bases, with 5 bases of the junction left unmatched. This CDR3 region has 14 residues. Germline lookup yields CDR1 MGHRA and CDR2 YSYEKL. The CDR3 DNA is TGCGCCAGCAGCCAAGAAGGGGGCGCGCCGACCCAGTACTTC. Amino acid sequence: CASSQEGGAPTQYF.

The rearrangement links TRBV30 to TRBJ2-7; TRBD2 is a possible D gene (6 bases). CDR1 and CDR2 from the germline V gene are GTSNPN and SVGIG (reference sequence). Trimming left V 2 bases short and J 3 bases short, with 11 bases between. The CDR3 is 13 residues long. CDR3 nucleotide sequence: TGTGCCTGGAGTCAGGGCGGGAACTACGAGCAGTACTTC. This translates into CAWSQGGNYEQYF.

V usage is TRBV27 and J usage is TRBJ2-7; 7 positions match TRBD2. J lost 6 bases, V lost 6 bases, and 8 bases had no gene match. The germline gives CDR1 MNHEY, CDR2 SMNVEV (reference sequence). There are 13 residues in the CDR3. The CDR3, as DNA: TGTGCCAGCAGCCCAGCGGGGCAGTCCGAGCAGTACTTC. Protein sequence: CASSPAGQSEQYF.

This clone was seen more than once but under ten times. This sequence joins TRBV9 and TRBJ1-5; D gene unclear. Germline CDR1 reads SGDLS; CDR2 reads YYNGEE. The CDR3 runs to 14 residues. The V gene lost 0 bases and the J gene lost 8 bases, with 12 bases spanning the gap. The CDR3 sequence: CASSVGQAEEPQHF. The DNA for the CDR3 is TGTGCCAGCAGCGTAGGACAAGCAGAGGAGCCCCAGCATTTT.

The CDR3 reads CASSEYKGKYNEQFF. The CDR3 DNA reads as TGTGCCAGCAGCGAGTATAAGGGGAAGTACAATGAGCAGTTCTTC. The gene calls are TRBV5-6 and TRBJ2-1, with a possible D match to TRBD1 (5 bases). Germline CDR1 and CDR2: SGHDT and YYEEEE. Trimming stripped 4 bases from V and 4 bases from J, with 15 bases between. The CDR3 totals 15 residues.

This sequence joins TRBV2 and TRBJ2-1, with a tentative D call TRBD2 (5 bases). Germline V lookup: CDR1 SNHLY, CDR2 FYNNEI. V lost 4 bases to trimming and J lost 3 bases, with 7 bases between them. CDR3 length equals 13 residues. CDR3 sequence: CASSAEGYNEQFF. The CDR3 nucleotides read TGTGCCAGCAGTGCAGAGGGCTACAATGAGCAGTTCTTC.